The 28 T cell receptor beta chains below all came from one sample that was sequenced in a study of T-cell reconstitution after alpha-beta-depleted transplantation in children (dated by TCRdb to about 2016). Libraries came from PCR. Sequencing used an Illumina HiSeq 2500. Molecular barcoding was employed in the preparation of TCR libraries, with unique molecular identifiers being used to normalize TCRbeta repertoire quantification. The public reads were quality trimmed at Q25 with fastp and then assembled into clones with MiXCR by TCRdb, keeping productive beta chains. Identical CDR3 proteins give one entry, which carries the most common genes and DNA. The sample table shows more than 300,000 distinct CDR3 sequences, and roughly 16% are seen once. The ten biggest clones cover just over 40% of the sample. The label giving this sample's treatment or condition can be read as: allogeneic hematopoietic cell transplantation with graft depleted of TCRalphabeta T cells and CD19 B cells.

Sequencing used PBMCs, mostly from graft donor cells, obtained 360 days after TCRalphabeta/CD19-depleted stem cell transplant. The receptor set was obtained from a male patient between 2 and 15 years old who had a stem cell transplant for acute lymphoblastic leukemia, so the T cells may come from the graft donor.

This clonotype was seen a handful of times. The chain combines TRBV12-3 or TRBV12-4 with TRBJ1-2; TRBD1 might be the D (5 bases). The CDR3 is 15 residues long. V dropped 3 bases and J dropped 3 bases, with 14 bases sitting between them. The CDR3 loop is CASSFLGGRDYGYTF. Here the CDR3 DNA reads TGTGCCAGCAGTTTTCTCGGGGGTAGAGACTATGGCTACACCTTC.

The chain carries TRBV4-1 and TRBJ1-1; D not certain. Germline CDR1 MGHRA, CDR2 YSYEKL. Trimming removed 2 bases at V and 1 base at J, with 14 bases between. CDR3 size: 16 residues. CDR3 in DNA: TGCGCCAGCAGCCAACTTACCCGTCCAGGGAACACTGAAGCTTTCTTT. Encoded protein: CASSQLTRPGNTEAFF.

This clonotype was observed a few times. The gene calls are TRBV6-5 and TRBJ2-2; D is possibly TRBD2 (5 bases). Germline CDR1 is MNHEY and CDR2 is SVGAGI. The V gene lost 2 bases and the J gene lost 0 bases, with 13 bases spanning the gap. The CDR3 is 17 amino acids. CDR3: CASSYLKAVSNTGELFF. The DNA for the CDR3 is TGTGCCAGCAGTTACCTTAAAGCGGTCTCGAACACCGGGGAGCTGTTTTTT.

Ten or more counts support this clonotype. The gene calls are TRBV5-1 and TRBJ1-2; 7 nucleotides match TRBD1. The CDR3 runs 14 residues. V lost 1 base, J lost 2 bases, and 2 bases stayed unmatched. Germline CDR1 and CDR2: SGHRS and YFSETQ. This CDR3 is CASSLTGVNYGYTF. CDR3 nucleotides: TGCGCCAGCAGCTTGACAGGGGTGAACTATGGCTACACCTTC.

The chain couples TRBV6-5 to TRBJ2-6; TRBD2 matches 8 bases. The CDR3 is 18 amino acids. V shed 0 bases and J 0 bases; nucleotides not matched to a gene: 4. CDR1 and CDR2 (germline): MNHEY, SVGAGI. The CDR3 DNA reads TGTGCCAGCAGTTACTCCGGGACTAGACTCTCTGGGGCCAACGTCCTGACTTTC. This codes for CASSYSGTRLSGANVLTF.

This clonotype appeared many times. The V call is TRBV5-1, the J call TRBJ2-7, with a possible D match to TRBD1 (5 bases). The V end was cut by 6 bases, the J end by 2 bases, with 24 bases between. The germline V gene encodes CDR1 SGHRS and CDR2 YFSETQ. This CDR3 is 17 amino acids long. CDR3 region: CASNLWQLGSDTYEQYF. Here the CDR3 DNA reads TGCGCCAGCAATCTCTGGCAGTTGGGTTCGGACACCTACGAGCAGTACTTC.

J is TRBJ1-1 and V is TRBV12-3 or TRBV12-4; D call uncertain. This CDR3 contains 14 residues. Trimming stripped 3 bases from V and 7 bases from J, with 15 bases between. This CDR3 reads CASSFVAVDFEAFF. CDR3 coding DNA: TGTGCCAGCAGTTTCGTAGCGGTCGACTTTGAAGCTTTCTTT.

V gene TRBV27 combines with J gene TRBJ2-1, with D possibly matching TRBD2 (6 bases). Trimming took 7 bases from V and 9 from J, leaving 19 bases between them. The CDR3 totals 14 residues. From germline, CDR1 is MNHEY and CDR2 SMNVEV (reference sequence). CDR3 bases: TGTGCCAGCACCTCAATGGGAGGCCACAGTGAGCAGTTCTTC. It codes for CASTSMGGHSEQFF.

This clonotype was detected ten times or more. The V call is TRBV5-6, the J call TRBJ2-7; no definite D call. CDR1 and CDR2 (germline): SGHDT, YYEEEE. Trimming pared 0 bases from V and 0 bases from J, leaving 10 bases between. CDR3 size: 15 residues. The CDR3 sequence is CASSLGRLGSYEQYF. CDR3 bases: TGTGCCAGCAGCTTGGGTCGTCTTGGCTCCTACGAGCAGTACTTC.

This clonotype has just a few counts. The genes are TRBV2 and TRBJ2-2; 10 bases are a match to TRBD1. Germline V gives CDR1 SNHLY, CDR2 FYNNEI. Germline trimming cut 3 bases from V and 1 base from J; bases unmatched to any gene: 5. This CDR3 has 17 residues. CDR3 in amino acids: CASSEDRDRGNTGELFF. The CDR3 region has the DNA TGTGCCAGCAGTGAGGACCGGGACAGGGGGAACACCGGGGAGCTGTTTTTT.

The gene calls are TRBV20-1 and TRBJ2-1; 14 bases match TRBD2. The V segment lost 4 bases and the J segment 0 bases; nucleotides outside the gene matches: 11. The CDR3 covers 19 residues. CDR1 is DFQATT and CDR2 is SNEGSKA in the germline V gene (reference sequence). The CDR3 loop is CSATRGLAGVLSSYNEQFF. The CDR3 bases are TGCAGTGCTACCAGGGGACTAGCGGGAGTCCTGAGCTCCTACAATGAGCAGTTCTTC.

This chain connects TRBV10-3 to TRBJ1-1, with a possible D match to TRBD1 (6 bases). Germline V gives CDR1 ENHRY, CDR2 SYGVKD. Between the trimmed V and J ends, which lost 5 bases and 6 bases, there was a span of 10 bases. The CDR3 loop spans 12 amino acids. CDR3 loop: CAISPRTAEAFF. CDR3 nucleotides: TGTGCCATCAGTCCTAGGACAGCTGAAGCTTTCTTT.

V usage is TRBV10-3 and J usage is TRBJ2-1; TRBD2 might be the D (6 bases). V was pared by 5 bases and J by 2 bases, with 13 bases between. CDR1 and CDR2 (germline): ENHRY, SYGVKD. The CDR3 spans 15 residues. The CDR3 region is CAISSERTTYNEQFF. The CDR3 DNA is TGTGCCATCAGTTCCGAGCGGACTACCTACAATGAGCAGTTCTTC.

This clonotype turned up a few times. This chain links TRBV5-1 with TRBJ2-3; 7 bases are shared with TRBD2. Germline values: CDR1 SGHRS, CDR2 YFSETQ. The CDR3 totals 14 residues. The V gene end was trimmed by 3 bases and the J gene end by 0 bases; junction bases not matched to a gene: 1. The CDR3 here is CASSSLASTDTQYF. Written as DNA, the CDR3 is TGCGCCAGCAGCTCACTAGCGAGCACAGATACGCAGTATTTT.

J is TRBJ2-1 and V is TRBV5-1; D may match TRBD1 or TRBD2 (5 bases each). The V end lost 4 bases, the J end lost 0 bases, and 14 bases lay between the germline ends. CDR1 is SGHRS, CDR2 YFSETQ, per germline. The CDR3 covers 16 residues. CDR3: CASSPRGRSSYNEQFF. CDR3 nucleotides: TGCGCCAGCAGCCCCCGGGGCCGTAGCTCCTACAATGAGCAGTTCTTC.

V gene TRBV6-5 combines with J gene TRBJ2-7; 7 bases agree with TRBD1. CDR1 and CDR2 (germline): MNHEY, SVGAGI. The CDR3 runs to 15 residues. The V gene end was trimmed by 4 bases and the J gene end by 3 bases; junction bases not matched to a gene: 9. The DNA of the CDR3 is TGTGCCAGCAGTTCAATGATGGACAGGCGCTACGAGCAGTACTTC. Its translation is CASSSMMDRRYEQYF.

In its sample, this clonotype was seen a few times. V and J are TRBV5-6 and TRBJ2-7; D possibly corresponds to TRBD2 (6 bases). V lost 1 base, J lost 5 bases, and 13 bases lay in between. Germline V lookup: CDR1 SGHDT, CDR2 YYEEEE. This CDR3 comprises 14 residues. The CDR3 bases are TGTGCCAGCAGCTTGATTCGACGGGGGAACGAGCAGTACTTC. It translates to CASSLIRRGNEQYF.

This clonotype has a handful of counts. V is TRBV6-5 and J is TRBJ2-2; the D is unclear. Trimming removed 3 bases from V and 2 bases from J, with 10 bases in between. This CDR3 comprises 15 residues. Germline V lookup: CDR1 MNHEY, CDR2 SVGAGI. CDR3 region: CASSYGLINTGELFF. CDR3 sequence (DNA): TGTGCCAGCAGTTATGGCCTCATTAACACCGGGGAGCTGTTTTTT.

This clonotype was counted between two and nine times. This CDR3 is CASSLVGRGNTIYF. In DNA, the CDR3 is TGTGCCAGCAGCTTAGTGGGCCGAGGAAACACCATATATTTT. The V and J genes are TRBV7-2 and TRBJ1-3; D call uncertain. Trimming left V 1 base short and J 4 bases short, with 8 bases between. The CDR3 is made up of 14 amino acids. The germline gives CDR1 SGHTA, CDR2 FQGNSA.

This clonotype came up a few times. The chain carries TRBV6-5 and TRBJ2-4; 10 nucleotides match TRBD2. The ends lost 2 bases at V and 7 bases at J; junction bases unmatched: 11. Germline CDR1 is MNHEY and CDR2 is SVGAGI. This CDR3 region has 17 residues. CDR3 sequence: CASSYPPSGRRVNIQYF. The DNA for the CDR3 is TGTGCCAGCAGTTACCCCCCTAGCGGGAGAAGGGTGAACATTCAGTACTTC.

This clonotype has a handful of counts. This chain connects TRBV4-3 to TRBJ2-3, with D tentatively TRBD2 (6 bases). The CDR3 has 17 amino acids. Germline V lookup: CDR1 LGHNA, CDR2 YSLEER. V gave up 3 bases and J gave up 5 bases, with 21 bases separating them. CDR3 loop: CASSQVPPGLSRDTQYF. CDR3 nucleotide sequence: TGCGCCAGCAGCCAGGTGCCACCGGGACTCTCCCGAGATACGCAGTATTTT.

The V gene is TRBV4-2, the J gene TRBJ2-7; D gene unclear. Trimming left V 0 bases short and J 2 bases short, with 17 bases between. The CDR3 extends over 17 amino acids. In germline, CDR1 is LGHNA, CDR2 YNFKEQ. CDR3 DNA: TGTGCCAGCAGCCAAGACTCATCTCTCGGCAGAGCCTACGAGCAGTACTTC. It specifies CASSQDSSLGRAYEQYF.

This clonotype was seen many times. The V and J genes are TRBV7-9 and TRBJ2-2; possibly TRBD1 for D (5 bases). Per the germline V gene, CDR1 is SEHNR and CDR2 is FQNEAQ (reference sequence). The CDR3 has 16 amino acids. Trimming pared 10 bases from V and 3 bases from J, leaving 21 bases between. Here the CDR3 reads CATPRQTSLDTGELFF. The CDR3 region has the DNA TGTGCCACCCCGCGACAGACATCCTTGGACACCGGGGAGCTGTTTTTT.

Many counts were recorded for this clonotype. The rearrangement joins TRBV4-3 to TRBJ2-2; 7 positions agree with TRBD1. The CDR3 loop spans 15 amino acids. The junction had 7 bases not matched to a gene; V was cut back by 4 bases and J by 5 bases. The germline V gene has CDR1 LGHNA and CDR2 YSLEER. This CDR3 reads CASSRNRQGTGELFF. Here the CDR3 DNA reads TGCGCCAGCAGCCGCAATAGACAGGGAACCGGGGAGCTGTTTTTT.

This clonotype was picked up a small number of times. The chain joins TRBV5-1 to TRBJ2-7; tentatively, D is TRBD2 (5 bases). The CDR3 runs to 18 residues. Trimming cost V 0 bases and J 0 bases, with 19 bases left between them. Per germline, CDR1 SGHRS and CDR2 YFSETQ. The CDR3 nucleotides are TGCGCCAGCAGCTTGGTTGGAGGTAGGACGGCCAGCTCCTACGAGCAGTACTTC. It is translated as CASSLVGGRTASSYEQYF.

V usage is TRBV5-1 and J usage is TRBJ2-7; TRBD1 aligns across 11 bases. Germline trimming cut 4 bases from V and 2 bases from J; bases unmatched to any gene: 2. The CDR3 contains 14 residues. Germline V gives CDR1 SGHRS, CDR2 YFSETQ. The CDR3 coding sequence is TGCGCCAGCAGCGGGGGACAGGGGGCCTACGAGCAGTACTTC. It specifies CASSGGQGAYEQYF.

Many counts were recorded for this clonotype. J is TRBJ2-6 and V is TRBV20-1, with D hard to call. Germline assignment: CDR1 DFQATT and CDR2 SNEGSKA (reference sequence). V lost 4 bases, J lost 6 bases, and 4 bases lay in between. CDR3 length: 11 residues. The CDR3 region has the DNA TGCAGTGCTACCCTGGCCAACGTCCTGACTTTC. It specifies CSATLANVLTF.

The gene calls are TRBV4-2 and TRBJ2-1; D is ambiguous. This CDR3 has 16 amino acids. From germline, CDR1 is LGHNA and CDR2 YNFKEQ. V was cut by 0 bases and J by 3 bases, with 12 bases left in between. CDR3 residues: CASSQEDGPHYNEQFF. The DNA for the CDR3 is TGTGCCAGCAGCCAAGAGGACGGGCCCCACTACAATGAGCAGTTCTTC.